The following is a T cell receptor beta chain sequence with its context. Its antigen is undetermined. These data originate in a study of shared clonotypes between healthy human individuals. CDR3 length equals 16 residues. In germline, CDR1 is MDHEN, CDR2 SYDVKM. J was trimmed by 4 bases and V by 5 bases; bases with no gene match: 11. The run depth of the assay was deep. The protocol was immunoSEQ multiplex PCR, while the TCRdb copy is restricted to in-frame clones and leaves out a portion. Of about 1.1 million clones detected, approximately 77% appear once; the ten largest clones hold 0.89%. Study-wide points: A reduction in generation probabilities was seen for non-shared clonotypes relative to those shared by all four donors. Rarefaction gave evidence that sorted-subset sequencing remained incomplete despite large depth. Deeper or shallower sequencing was expected to change how clonotypes are shared among donors.

The rearrangement joins TRBV28 to TRBJ2-1; 7 bases are a match to TRBD1. The receptor was derived from a man aged 18 to 30 in good health. Some clones in this sample may be carry-over from other donors' samples. Sequencing used memory CD4+ T cells from PBMCs. Subset: CD45RA-negative fraction. In nucleotides, the CDR3 is TGTGCCAGCAGTCTGACGACCGGGACAGTATACAATGAGCAGTTCTTC. Translated, it gives CASSLTTGTVYNEQFF. The whole variable domain, filled in from reference TRBV28 and TRBJ2-1, reads DVKVTQSSRYLVKRTGEKVFLECVQDMDHENMFWYRQDPGLGLRLIYFSYDVKMKEKGDIPEGYSVSREKKERFSLILESASTNQTSMYLCASSLTTGTVYNEQFFGPGTRLTVL.